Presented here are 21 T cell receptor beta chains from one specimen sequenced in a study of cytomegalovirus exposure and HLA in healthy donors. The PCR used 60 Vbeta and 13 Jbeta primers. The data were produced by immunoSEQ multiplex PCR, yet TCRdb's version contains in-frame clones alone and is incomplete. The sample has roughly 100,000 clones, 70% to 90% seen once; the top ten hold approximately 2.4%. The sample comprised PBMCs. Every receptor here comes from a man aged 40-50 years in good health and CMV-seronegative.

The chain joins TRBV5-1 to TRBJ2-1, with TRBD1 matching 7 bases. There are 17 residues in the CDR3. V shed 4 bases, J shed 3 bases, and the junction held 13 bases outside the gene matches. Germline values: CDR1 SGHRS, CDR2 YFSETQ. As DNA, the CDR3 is TGCGCCAGCAGCCAAACCCTTACAGGGGAATACTACAATGAGCAGTTCTTC. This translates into CASSQTLTGEYYNEQFF.

CDR3 DNA sequence: TGCAGCGCTCGGGCCAGCGGGGGTTTTAGCTCCTACAATGAGCAGTTCTTC. It yields the protein CSARASGGFSSYNEQFF. The rearrangement links TRBV29-1 to TRBJ2-1; 8 bases match TRBD2. Per germline, CDR1 SQVTM and CDR2 ANQGSEA. CDR3 length equals 17 residues. The V and J ends lost 7 bases and 0 bases, in that order; junction bases with no gene match: 14.

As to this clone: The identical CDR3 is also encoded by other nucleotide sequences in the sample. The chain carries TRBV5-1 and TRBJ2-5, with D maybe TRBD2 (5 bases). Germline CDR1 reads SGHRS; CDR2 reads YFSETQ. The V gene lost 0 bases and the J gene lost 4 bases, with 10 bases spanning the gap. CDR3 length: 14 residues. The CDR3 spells CASSLVAGPETQYF. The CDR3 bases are TGCGCCAGCAGCTTGGTTGCGGGTCCAGAGACCCAGTACTTC.

CDR3 bases: TGTGCCAGCAGCCAACCTAGGGACAGGTACTCTGGAAACACCATATATTTT. It translates to CASSQPRDRYSGNTIYF. This chain joins TRBV14 and TRBJ1-3, with 8 bases aligning to TRBD1. Trimming cost V 2 bases and J 0 bases; bases outside gene matches: 6. Germline loops: CDR1 SGHDN, CDR2 FVKESK. The CDR3 loop spans 17 amino acids.

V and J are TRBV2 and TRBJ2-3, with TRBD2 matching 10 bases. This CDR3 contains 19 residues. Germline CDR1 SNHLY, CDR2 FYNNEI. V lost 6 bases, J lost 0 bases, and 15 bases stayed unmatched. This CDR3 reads CASRGGTSARLTSTDTQYF. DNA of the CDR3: TGTGCCAGCAGGGGGGGGACTAGCGCGAGGTTGACTAGCACAGATACGCAGTATTTT. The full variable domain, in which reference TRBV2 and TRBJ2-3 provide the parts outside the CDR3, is EPEVTQTPSHQVTQMGQEVILRCVPISNHLYFYWYRQILGQKVEFLVSFYNNEISEKSEIFDDQFSVERPDGSNFTLKIRSTKLEDSAMYFCASRGGTSARLTSTDTQYFGPGTRLTVL.

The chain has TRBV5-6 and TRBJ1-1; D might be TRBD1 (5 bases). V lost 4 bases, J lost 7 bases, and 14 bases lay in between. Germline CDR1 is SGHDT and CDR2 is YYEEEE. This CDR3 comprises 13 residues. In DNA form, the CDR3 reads TGTGCCAGCAGCCCTCAGGGTTTTGGTGAAGCTTTCTTT. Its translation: CASSPQGFGEAFF.

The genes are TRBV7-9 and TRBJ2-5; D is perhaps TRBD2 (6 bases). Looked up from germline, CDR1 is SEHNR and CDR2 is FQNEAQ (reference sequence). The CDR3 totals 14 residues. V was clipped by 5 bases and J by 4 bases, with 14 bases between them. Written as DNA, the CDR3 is TGTGCCAGCAGCCCCGGTACAGCGGGAGAGACCCAGTACTTC. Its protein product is CASSPGTAGETQYF.

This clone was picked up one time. The CDR3 is CASSIDADSYTEAFF. The DNA for the CDR3 is TGTGCCAGTAGTATAGATGCGGACAGTTACACTGAAGCTTTCTTT. The chain has TRBV19 and TRBJ1-1; possibly TRBD1 for D (6 bases). Between the trimmed V and J ends, which lost 0 bases and 3 bases, there was a span of 11 bases. The CDR3 is made up of 15 amino acids. Germline loops: CDR1 LNHDA, CDR2 SQIVND (reference sequence).

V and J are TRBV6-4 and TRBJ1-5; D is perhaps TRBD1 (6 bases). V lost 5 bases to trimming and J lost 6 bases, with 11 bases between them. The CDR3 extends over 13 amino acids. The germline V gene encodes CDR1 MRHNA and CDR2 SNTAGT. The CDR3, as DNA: TGTGCCAGCAGTACAGGGTGGGGTCAGCCCCAGCATTTT. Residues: CASSTGWGQPQHF.

This CDR3 is CASSQEISGYYEQYF. The CDR3 DNA follows: TGCGCCAGCAGCCAAGAAATTTCAGGGTACTACGAGCAGTACTTC. The V and J genes are TRBV4-3 and TRBJ2-7; weak D call: TRBD1 (5 bases). From germline, CDR1 is LGHNA and CDR2 YSLEER. The CDR3 runs 15 residues. Trimming removed 0 bases at V and 3 bases at J, with 12 bases between.

CDR3 nucleotides: TGTGCCTGGAGAGCCCGGGGACAGACCCATAGCAATCAGCCCCAGCATTTT. Its protein product is CAWRARGQTHSNQPQHF. The rearrangement links TRBV30 to TRBJ1-5; TRBD1 agrees at 7 bases. After removal of 3 bases from V and 0 bases from J, the junction contained 11 bases not matched to a gene. The germline CDR1 and CDR2 sequences are GTSNPN and SVGIG (reference sequence). The CDR3 covers 17 residues.

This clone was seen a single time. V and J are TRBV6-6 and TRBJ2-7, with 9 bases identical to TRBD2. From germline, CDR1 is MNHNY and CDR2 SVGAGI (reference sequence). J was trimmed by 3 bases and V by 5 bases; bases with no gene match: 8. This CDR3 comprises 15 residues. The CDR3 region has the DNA TGTGCCAGCAGTCCAAGACTAGCGGCGAACTACGAGCAGTACTTC. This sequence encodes CASSPRLAANYEQYF.

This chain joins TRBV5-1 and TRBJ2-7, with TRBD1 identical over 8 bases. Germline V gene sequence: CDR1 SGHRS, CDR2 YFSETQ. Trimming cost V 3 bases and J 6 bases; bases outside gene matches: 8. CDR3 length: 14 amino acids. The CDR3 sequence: CASSYSGQGSEQYF. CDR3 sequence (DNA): TGCGCCAGCAGCTACTCCGGACAGGGTAGCGAGCAGTACTTC.

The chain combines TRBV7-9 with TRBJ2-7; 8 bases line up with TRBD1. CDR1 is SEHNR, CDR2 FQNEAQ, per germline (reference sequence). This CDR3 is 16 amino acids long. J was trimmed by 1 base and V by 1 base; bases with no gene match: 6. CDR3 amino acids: CASSLGPRDRSYEQYF. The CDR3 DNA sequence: TGTGCCAGCAGCTTAGGACCCCGGGACAGGTCCTACGAGCAGTACTTC.

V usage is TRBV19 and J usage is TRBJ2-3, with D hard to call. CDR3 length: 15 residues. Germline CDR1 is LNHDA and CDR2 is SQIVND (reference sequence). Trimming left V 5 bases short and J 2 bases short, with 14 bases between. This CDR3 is CASSLQASPTDTQYF. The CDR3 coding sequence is TGTGCCAGTAGTCTCCAGGCCAGCCCCACAGATACGCAGTATTTT.

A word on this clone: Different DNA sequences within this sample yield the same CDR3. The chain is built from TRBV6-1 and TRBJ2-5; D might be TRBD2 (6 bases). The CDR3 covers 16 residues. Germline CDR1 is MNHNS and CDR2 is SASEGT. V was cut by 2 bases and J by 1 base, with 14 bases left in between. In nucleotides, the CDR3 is TGTGCCAGCAGTGAAAGTGGTGGGGGGTTCCAAGAGACCCAGTACTTC. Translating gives CASSESGGGFQETQYF.

CDR3 sequence reads: CASSLRQTNTEAFF. DNA for the CDR3: TGCGCCAGCAGCTTGAGACAGACGAACACTGAAGCTTTCTTT. The chain recombines TRBV5-1 with TRBJ1-1, with a possible D match to TRBD1 (5 bases). Trimming left V 1 base short and J 1 base short, with 8 bases between. The CDR3 extends over 14 amino acids. The V gene's germline CDR1 is SGHRS and CDR2 YFSETQ.

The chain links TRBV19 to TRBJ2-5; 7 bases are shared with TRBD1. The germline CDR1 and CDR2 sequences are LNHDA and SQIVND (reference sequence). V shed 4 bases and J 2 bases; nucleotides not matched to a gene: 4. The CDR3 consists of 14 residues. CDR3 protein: CASSTQGVQETQYF. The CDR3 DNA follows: TGTGCCAGTAGTACGCAGGGGGTTCAAGAGACCCAGTACTTC.

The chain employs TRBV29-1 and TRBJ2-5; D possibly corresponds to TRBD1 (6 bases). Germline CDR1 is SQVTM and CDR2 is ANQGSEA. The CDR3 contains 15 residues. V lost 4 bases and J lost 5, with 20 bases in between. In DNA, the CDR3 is TGCAGCGTTGCAATTGGGGGCCTAGCTTCGGAGACCCAGTACTTC. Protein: CSVAIGGLASETQYF.

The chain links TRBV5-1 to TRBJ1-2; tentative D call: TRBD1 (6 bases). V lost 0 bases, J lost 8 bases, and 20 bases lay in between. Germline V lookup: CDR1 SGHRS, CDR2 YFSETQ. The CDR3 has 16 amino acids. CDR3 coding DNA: TGCGCCAGCAGCTTGGCCGGGGGGGGCCAGGCAAAAGGCTACACCTTC. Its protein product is CASSLAGGGQAKGYTF.

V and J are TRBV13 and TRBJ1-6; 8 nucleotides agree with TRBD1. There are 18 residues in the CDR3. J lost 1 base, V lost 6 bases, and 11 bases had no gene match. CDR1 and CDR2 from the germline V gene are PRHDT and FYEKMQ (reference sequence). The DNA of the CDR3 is TGTGCCAGCAGTCAGACAGGGGCCGAGGGGTCCTATAATTCACCCCTCCACTTT. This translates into CASSQTGAEGSYNSPLHF.